This TCR beta chain was sequenced in a study of cytomegalovirus exposure and HLA in healthy donors. The CDR3 has 15 amino acids. V was pared by 5 bases and J by 0 bases, with 3 bases of the junction left unmatched. Germline-derived CDR1 and CDR2 are KGHSH and LQKENI. The study's findings and limits: Reportedly, diagnosis of cytomegalovirus status by the classifier showed high specificity and sensitivity. The study put some 150 TCR beta chains on its list as cytomegalovirus-associated. Clusters of TCRs from the first cohort tended to co-occur in the approximately 120 validation repertoires (as a later analysis found).

Sequencing was performed with immunoSEQ multiplex PCR; in TCRdb, only in-frame clones are kept and a portion is missing. Among 150,000 to 200,000 clones listed, about nine tenths were seen once. Remarks on this clone: Its antigen remains unknown.

The receptor was isolated from a man younger than 35 in good health and CMV-seropositive. The rearrangement joins TRBV18 to TRBJ2-3; 9 bases line up with TRBD2. The specimen was PBMCs. This CDR3 is CASSTSGSSTDTQYF. DNA for the CDR3: TGTGCCAGCTCAACTAGCGGGTCTAGCACAGATACGCAGTATTTT.